A selection of T cell receptor beta chains follows, all from one sample in a study of identical twins. TCRdb ran MiXCR on the 5' RACE reads and lists one entry per CDR3 protein. The data hold about 530,000 distinct CDR3 sequences, with more than 20% observed a single time. The sample was also linked to a second study, of yellow fever vaccine responses in identical twins.

The specimen sequenced was CD4+ T cells sorted from blood. The receptors were sampled from a young woman in good health. Both conserved end residues are part of each CDR3. The D gene is left open where the match is weak. Clone sizes are given selectively: once, few, many, or a class where the clone is expanded.

>TRBJ1-2|.|few|TRBV18
TGTGCCACCGCGACGACGGTTGGTCCTGTCTATGGCTACACCTTC
CATATTVGPVYGYTF
>TRBJ2-5|.|few|TRBV11-2
TGTGCCAGCAGCTTAGATCGATGGGGCACCCAGTACTTC
CASSLDRWGTQYF
>TRBJ2-7|.|few|TRBV4-1
TGCGCCAGCAGCCAAGAGTTGGGGGTTAAAGGCTACGAGCAGTACTTC
CASSQELGVKGYEQYF
>TRBJ1-6|.|.|TRBV7-2
TGTGCCAGCAGCTTATTGAGTACTAATAATTCACCCCTCCACTTT
CASSLLSTNNSPLHF
>TRBJ2-1|.|few|TRBV10-3
TGTGCCATCAGTGAGTGGGGACCCCGGGGCGATGAGCAGTTCTTC
CAISEWGPRGDEQFF
>TRBJ1-1|.|.|TRBV19
TGTGCCAGTAGTCCATCGGAGTACACTGAAGCTTTCTTT
CASSPSEYTEAFF
>TRBJ1-1|.|.|TRBV19
TGTGCCAGTAGTATGCACACTGAAGCTTTCTTT
CASSMHTEAFF
>TRBJ2-2|.|.|TRBV6-1
TGTGCCAGCAGATTCTTGGGGCGAAAGAGCACCGGGGAGCTGTTTTTT
CASRFLGRKSTGELFF
>TRBJ2-3|TRBD2|.|TRBV20-1
TGCAGTGCTAGAGATAGGTGGCGGGGGGGCACAGATACGCAGTATTTT
CSARDRWRGGTDTQYF
>TRBJ1-2|TRBD1|many|TRBV7-9
TGTGCCAGCAGCCTTGGGACAGGGGATGGCTACACCTTC
CASSLGTGDGYTF
>TRBJ2-5|TRBD2|.|TRBV10-2
TGCGCCAGCAGTGCACGGACTAGCGGGAGCCAGGAGACCCAGTACTTC
CASSARTSGSQETQYF
>TRBJ2-7|.|few|TRBV15
TGTGCCACCAGCAGAGATAGGTACGAGCAGTACTTC
CATSRDRYEQYF
>TRBJ2-7|TRBD2|.|TRBV6-2/TRBV6-3
TGTGCCAGCAGTTACCTACTGGACCTAGCGGGCGAGCAGTACTTC
CASSYLLDLAGEQYF
>TRBJ2-3|TRBD1|few|TRBV7-9
TGTGCCAGCAGCGCCGACAGGGGGCTCACAGATACGCAGTATTTT
CASSADRGLTDTQYF
>TRBJ2-1|.|.|TRBV6-1
TGTGCCAGCAGCATCACACCTTACAATGAGCAGTTCTTC
CASSITPYNEQFF
>TRBJ2-5|.|few|TRBV7-9
TGTGCCAGGACTCCGGCGACTAGCCAAGAGACCCAGTACTTC
CARTPATSQETQYF
>TRBJ1-2|TRBD1|once|TRBV6-1
TGTGCCAGCAGGCCGGGGACAGTTAACTATGGCTACACCTTC
CASRPGTVNYGYTF
>TRBJ2-2|.|.|TRBV20-1
TGCAGTGCTAGAGGGGCGCCTAGCGAAATCCAAACCGGGGAGCTGTTTTTT
CSARGAPSEIQTGELFF
>TRBJ2-7|TRBD1|few|TRBV5-1
TGCGCCAGCAGCTTGGAACAGGGGGCAAGGGAGCAGTACTTC
CASSLEQGAREQYF
>TRBJ2-3|TRBD2|few|TRBV2
TGTGCCAGCAGAGCTATAGCGGGAAGGTCAGATACGCAGTATTTT
CASRAIAGRSDTQYF
>TRBJ2-5|TRBD2|.|TRBV7-6
TGTGCCAGCAGCTTAGCTAGCGGGAGGTCCGAGACCCAGTACTTC
CASSLASGRSETQYF
>TRBJ1-6|.|.|TRBV6-2/TRBV6-3
TGTGCCAGCAATTACAGGGTTGCGGATAATTCACCCCTCCACTTT
CASNYRVADNSPLHF
>TRBJ1-2|TRBD1|few|TRBV12-3/TRBV12-4
TGTGCCAGCAGTTCTCCGACAGGGGGCTACTATGGCTACACCTTC
CASSSPTGGYYGYTF
>TRBJ2-3|TRBD2|.|TRBV5-1
TGCGCCAGCAGCTTGGCCGGGACTAGCGGGGGTACTAGCACAGATACGCAGTATTTT
CASSLAGTSGGTSTDTQYF
>TRBJ2-7|.|.|TRBV18
TGTGCCAGCTCACCAAGTACTTTCGAGCAGTACTTC
CASSPSTFEQYF
>TRBJ2-2|TRBD2|.|TRBV28
TGTGCCAGCAGCTTGGGCGGGAGTAACACCGGGGAGCTGTTTTTT
CASSLGGSNTGELFF
>TRBJ2-7|.|few|TRBV18
TGTGCCAGCTCACGGACGGTGACCTACGAGCAGTACTTC
CASSRTVTYEQYF
>TRBJ2-7|TRBD2|few|TRBV24-1
TGTGCCACCAGTGACACCGGGACTAGCGGGACTCGGGAGCAGTACTTC
CATSDTGTSGTREQYF
>TRBJ2-7|TRBD1|.|TRBV28
TGTGCCAGCAAAAAAATGGGACAGGGGAATCGGTACGAGCAGTACTTC
CASKKMGQGNRYEQYF
>TRBJ2-2|.|.|TRBV12-3/TRBV12-4
TGTGCCAGCAGTTTTTCAGGTTCGAACACCGGGGAGCTGTTTTTT
CASSFSGSNTGELFF
>TRBJ2-2|TRBD2|.|TRBV5-1
TGCGCCAGCAGCTCCCCCGGACTAGCGGGGGCAAACACCGGGGAGCTGTTTTTT
CASSSPGLAGANTGELFF
>TRBJ2-7|.|.|TRBV2
TGTGCCAGCAGTGAAGTTTTAGGGGATCTGACAGGTCTCCTGGCCTACGAGCAGTACTTC
CASSEVLGDLTGLLAYEQYF
>TRBJ2-4|.|.|TRBV29-1
TGCAGCGTGACGGGATACGAAAACATTCAGTACTTC
CSVTGYENIQYF
>TRBJ2-7|.|.|TRBV18
TGTGCCAGCTCACCACGTACGGCCCACACAACCTACGAGCAGTACTTC
CASSPRTAHTTYEQYF
>TRBJ2-3|.|.|TRBV12-3/TRBV12-4
TGTGCTACCGCCTGGGGGGATACGCAGTATTTT
CATAWGDTQYF